This T cell receptor (beta chain) emerged from a study of response to subunit inactivated influenza vaccine. Study conclusions and caveats: Only a handful of new T cells, the authors suggested, are recruited with each seasonal influenza vaccination.

TCRdb analysed the RT-PCR reads with MiXCR anew, one entry per CDR3 protein. The table has more than 200,000 distinct CDR3 sequences, less than 15% seen once. This clonotype was found a few times. Its specificity is unknown. The CDR3 spans 14 residues. From germline, CDR1 is DFQATT and CDR2 SNEGSKA (reference sequence). Trimming shortened V by 3 bases and J by 0 bases, and 9 bases separated the two germline ends. The clonotype originates from a man aged 45-60 years who received an inactivated influenza vaccine. The gene calls are TRBV20-1 and TRBJ2-1; D is unclear. This material consisted of non-naive T cells sorted from PBMCs, taken around two weeks before vaccination. For the CDR3, the DNA is TGCAGTGCTAGGGCGGAGAGCTCCTACAATGAGCAGTTCTTC. Protein product: CSARAESSYNEQFF.